This T cell receptor (beta chain) comes out of a study of T cell responses to AZD1222 COVID-19 vaccine. Per germline, CDR1 MNHEY and CDR2 SVGAGI. This CDR3 spans 14 amino acids. The germline V and J ends were trimmed by 5 bases and 5 bases, with 15 bases remaining between them. TCRdb keeps only in-frame clones here, not all; method: immunoSEQ multiplex PCR. Altogether around 130,000 clones are present, 70% to 90% being singletons, with the ten largest covering 9% to 9.5%. The material sequenced was peripheral blood, taken on day 0 of AZD1222 vaccination. The clonotype originates from an adult in good health. The V gene is TRBV6-5, the J gene TRBJ1-2, with D tentatively TRBD1 (5 bases). Written as DNA, the CDR3 is TGTGCCAGCAGTATACAGGAGGCTGCGTATGGCTACACCTTC. Translating gives CASSIQEAAYGYTF.